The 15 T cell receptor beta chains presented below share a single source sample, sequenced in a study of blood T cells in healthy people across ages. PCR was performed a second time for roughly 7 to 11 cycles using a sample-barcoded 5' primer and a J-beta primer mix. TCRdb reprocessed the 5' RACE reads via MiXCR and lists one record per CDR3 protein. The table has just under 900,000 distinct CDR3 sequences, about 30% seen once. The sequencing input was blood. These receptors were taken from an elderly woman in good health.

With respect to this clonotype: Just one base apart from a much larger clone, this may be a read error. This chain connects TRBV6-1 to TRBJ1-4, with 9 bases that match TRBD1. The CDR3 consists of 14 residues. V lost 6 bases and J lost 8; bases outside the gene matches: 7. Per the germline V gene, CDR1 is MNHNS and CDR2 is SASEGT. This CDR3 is CASRGGQGNEKLFF. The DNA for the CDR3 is TGTGCCAGCAGGGGAGGACAGGGGAACGAAAAACTGTTTTTT.

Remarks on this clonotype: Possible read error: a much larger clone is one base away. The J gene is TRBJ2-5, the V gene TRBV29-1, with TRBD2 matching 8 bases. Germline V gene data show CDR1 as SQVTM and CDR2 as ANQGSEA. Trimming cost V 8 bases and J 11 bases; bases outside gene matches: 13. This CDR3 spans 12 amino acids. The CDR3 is CSTSGGGNEQYF. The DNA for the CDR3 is TGCAGCACATCGGGGGGGGGCAATGAGCAGTACTTC.

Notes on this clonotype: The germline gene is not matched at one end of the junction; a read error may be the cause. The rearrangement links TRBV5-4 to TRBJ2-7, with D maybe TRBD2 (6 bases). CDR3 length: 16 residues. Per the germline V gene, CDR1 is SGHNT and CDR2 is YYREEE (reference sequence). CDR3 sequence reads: CASSSTGGSISCEQYF. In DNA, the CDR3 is TGTGCCAGCAGCTCCACCGGGGGTTCCATCTCCTGCGAGCAGTACTTC. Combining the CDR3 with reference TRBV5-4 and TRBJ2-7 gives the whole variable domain ETGVTQSPTHLIKTRGQQVTLRCSSQSGHNTVSWYQQALGQGPQFIFQYYREEENGRGNFPPRFSGLQFPNYSSELNVNALELDDSALYLCASSSTGGSISCEQYFGPGTRLTVT.

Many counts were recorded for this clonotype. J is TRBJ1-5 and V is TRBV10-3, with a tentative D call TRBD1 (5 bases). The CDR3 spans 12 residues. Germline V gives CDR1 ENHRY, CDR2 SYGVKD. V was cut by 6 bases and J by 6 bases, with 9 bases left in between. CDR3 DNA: TGTGCCATCAGGGGGCTCGGTCAGCCCCAGCATTTT. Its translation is CAIRGLGQPQHF.

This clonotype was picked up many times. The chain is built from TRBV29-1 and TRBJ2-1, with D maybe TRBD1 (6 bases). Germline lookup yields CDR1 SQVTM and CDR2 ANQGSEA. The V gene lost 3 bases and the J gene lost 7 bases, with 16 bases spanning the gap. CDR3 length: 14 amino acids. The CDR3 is CSVEGYREGNEQFF. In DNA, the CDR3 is TGCAGCGTTGAGGGCTACAGGGAAGGAAATGAGCAGTTCTTC.

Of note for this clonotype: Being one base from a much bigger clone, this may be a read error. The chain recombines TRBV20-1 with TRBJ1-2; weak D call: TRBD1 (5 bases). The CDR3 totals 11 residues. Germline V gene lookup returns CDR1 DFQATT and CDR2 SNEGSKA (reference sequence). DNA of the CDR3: TGCATTGCTTCTCCAGGGAGGGGCTACACCTTC. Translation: CIASPGRGYTF.

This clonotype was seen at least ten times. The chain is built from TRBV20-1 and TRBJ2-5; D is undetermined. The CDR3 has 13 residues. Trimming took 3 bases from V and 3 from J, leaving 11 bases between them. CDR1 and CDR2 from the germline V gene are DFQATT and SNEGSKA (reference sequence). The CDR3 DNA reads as TGCAGTGCTAGTCGGCAGGTCGAAGAGACCCAGTACTTC. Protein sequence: CSASRQVEETQYF.

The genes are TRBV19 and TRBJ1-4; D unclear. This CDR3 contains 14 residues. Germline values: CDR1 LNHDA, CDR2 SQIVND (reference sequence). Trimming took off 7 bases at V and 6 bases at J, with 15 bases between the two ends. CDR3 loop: CASKSWASHEKLFF. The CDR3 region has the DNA TGTGCCAGTAAAAGCTGGGCTTCGCATGAAAAACTGTTTTTT.

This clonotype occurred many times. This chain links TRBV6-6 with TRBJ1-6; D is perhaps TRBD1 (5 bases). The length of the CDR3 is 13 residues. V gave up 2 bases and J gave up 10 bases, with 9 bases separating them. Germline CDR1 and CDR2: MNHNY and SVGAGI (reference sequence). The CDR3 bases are TGTGCCAGCAGTTACGGCGAGGGGTCACCCCTCCACTTT. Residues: CASSYGEGSPLHF.

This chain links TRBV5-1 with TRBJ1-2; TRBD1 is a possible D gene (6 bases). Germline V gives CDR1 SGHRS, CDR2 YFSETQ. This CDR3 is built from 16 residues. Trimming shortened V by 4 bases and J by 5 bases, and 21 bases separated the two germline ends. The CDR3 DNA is TGCGCCAGCAGCGAAGCCGGGACACCCTCTATATATGGCTACACCTTC. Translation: CASSEAGTPSIYGYTF.

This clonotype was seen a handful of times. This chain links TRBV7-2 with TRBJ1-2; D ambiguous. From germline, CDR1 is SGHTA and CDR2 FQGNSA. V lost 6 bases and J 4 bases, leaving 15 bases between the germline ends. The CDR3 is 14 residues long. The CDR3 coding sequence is TGTGCCAGCAGTTCAACAACAGCGAGCTATGGCTACACCTTC. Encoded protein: CASSSTTASYGYTF.

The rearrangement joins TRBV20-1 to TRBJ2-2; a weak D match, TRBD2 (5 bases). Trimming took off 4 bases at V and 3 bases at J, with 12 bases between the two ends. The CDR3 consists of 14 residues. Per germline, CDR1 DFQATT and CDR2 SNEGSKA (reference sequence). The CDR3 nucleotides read TGCAGTGCTAAAGACTATCTCGACACCGGGGAGCTGTTTTTT. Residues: CSAKDYLDTGELFF.

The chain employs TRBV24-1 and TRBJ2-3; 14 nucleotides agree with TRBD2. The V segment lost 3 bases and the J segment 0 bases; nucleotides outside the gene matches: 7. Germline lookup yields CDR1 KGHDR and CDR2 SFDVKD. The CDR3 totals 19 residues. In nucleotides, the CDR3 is TGTGCCACCAGTGATAGTGGGACTAGCGGGGGCCCTAGCACAGATACGCAGTATTTT. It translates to CATSDSGTSGGPSTDTQYF.

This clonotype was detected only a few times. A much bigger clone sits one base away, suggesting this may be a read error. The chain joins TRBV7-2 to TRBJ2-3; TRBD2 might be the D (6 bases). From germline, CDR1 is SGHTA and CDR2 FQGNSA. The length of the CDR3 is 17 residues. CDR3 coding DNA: TGTGCCAGCAGTCGAAAACGGGGGAGCCTTAGCACAGATGCGCAGTATTTT. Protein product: CASSRKRGSLSTDAQYF.

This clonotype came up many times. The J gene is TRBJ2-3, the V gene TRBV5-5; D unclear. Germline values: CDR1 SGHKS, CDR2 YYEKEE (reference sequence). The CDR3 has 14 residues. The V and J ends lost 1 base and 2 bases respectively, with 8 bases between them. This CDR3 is CASSLIQTTDTQYF. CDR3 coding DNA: TGTGCCAGCAGCTTGATCCAGACCACAGATACGCAGTATTTT.